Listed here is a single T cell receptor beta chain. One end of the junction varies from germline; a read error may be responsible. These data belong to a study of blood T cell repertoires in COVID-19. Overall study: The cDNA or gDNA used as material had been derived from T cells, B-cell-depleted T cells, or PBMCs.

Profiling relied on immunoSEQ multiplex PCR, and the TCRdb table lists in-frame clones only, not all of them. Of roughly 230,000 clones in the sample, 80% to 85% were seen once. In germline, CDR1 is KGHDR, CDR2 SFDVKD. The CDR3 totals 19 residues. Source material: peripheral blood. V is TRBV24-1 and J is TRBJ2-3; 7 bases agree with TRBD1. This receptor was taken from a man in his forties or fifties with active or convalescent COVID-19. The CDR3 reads CATSVLFCTLTGISDTQYF. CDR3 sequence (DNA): TGTGCCACCAGTGTTTTGTTTTGTACATTGACAGGGATTTCAGATACGCAGTATTTT.